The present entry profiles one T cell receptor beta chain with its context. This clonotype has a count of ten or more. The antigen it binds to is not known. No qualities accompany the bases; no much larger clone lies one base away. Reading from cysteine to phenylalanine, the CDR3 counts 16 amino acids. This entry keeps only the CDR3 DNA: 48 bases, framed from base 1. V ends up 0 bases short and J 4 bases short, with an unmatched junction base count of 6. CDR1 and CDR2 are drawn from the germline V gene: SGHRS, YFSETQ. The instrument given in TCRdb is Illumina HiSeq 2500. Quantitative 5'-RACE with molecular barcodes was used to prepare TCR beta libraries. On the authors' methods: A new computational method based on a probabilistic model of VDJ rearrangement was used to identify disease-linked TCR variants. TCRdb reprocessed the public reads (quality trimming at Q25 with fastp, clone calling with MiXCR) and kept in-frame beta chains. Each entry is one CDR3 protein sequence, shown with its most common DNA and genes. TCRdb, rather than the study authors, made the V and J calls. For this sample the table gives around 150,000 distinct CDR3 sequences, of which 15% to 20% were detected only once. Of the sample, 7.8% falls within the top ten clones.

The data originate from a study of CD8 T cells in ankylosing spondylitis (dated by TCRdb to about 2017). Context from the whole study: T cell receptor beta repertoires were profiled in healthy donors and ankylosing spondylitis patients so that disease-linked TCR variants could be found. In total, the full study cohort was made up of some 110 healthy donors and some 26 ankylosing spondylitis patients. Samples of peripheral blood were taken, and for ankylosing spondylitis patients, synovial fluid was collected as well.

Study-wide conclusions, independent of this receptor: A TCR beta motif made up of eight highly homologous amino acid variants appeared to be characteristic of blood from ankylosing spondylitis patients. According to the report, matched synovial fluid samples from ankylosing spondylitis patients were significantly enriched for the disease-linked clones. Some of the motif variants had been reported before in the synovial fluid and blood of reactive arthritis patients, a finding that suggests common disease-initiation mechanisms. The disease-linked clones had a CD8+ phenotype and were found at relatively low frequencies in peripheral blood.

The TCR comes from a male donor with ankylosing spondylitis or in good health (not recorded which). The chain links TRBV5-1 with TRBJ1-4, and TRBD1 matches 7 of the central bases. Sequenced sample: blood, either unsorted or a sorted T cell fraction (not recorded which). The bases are TGCGCCAGCAGCTTGGGGACAGGAGATAATAATGAAAAACTGTTTTTT. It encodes CASSLGTGDNNEKLFF.